These T cell receptor beta chains were read from a single sample in a study of T cells in Graves' hyperthyroidism and ophthalmopathy. TCRdb reprocessed the multiplex PCR reads with MiXCR, giving one entry per CDR3 protein. The sample gives about half a million distinct CDR3 sequences, about 16% of which show up once; about 31% is in the top ten. Material: blood. The source is a woman aged 30 to 39 with Graves' ophthalmopathy. Both conserved end residues are part of each CDR3. The order of the fields is D gene, clone size, J gene, V gene, CDR3 DNA, CDR3 protein. A D gene is named only where the DNA matches it firmly. Clone size, where shown, is once, few, many, or a class for clones that have expanded.

-,many,TRBJ2-2,TRBV20-1,TGCAGTGCTAGAGACAGGGGGGACGCCGGGGAGCTGTTTTTT,CSARDRGDAGELFF
-,many,TRBJ2-1,TRBV30,TGTGCCTGGAGTGCCGGGACGTCGCAGTTCTTC,CAWSAGTSQFF
TRBD1,once,TRBJ1-1,TRBV7-2,TGTGCCAGCAGCTTACTTCTACAGGGGCCGAACACTGAAGCTTTCTTT,CASSLLLQGPNTEAFF
TRBD2,many,TRBJ2-3,TRBV11-2,TGTGCCAGCAGCTTAGATGGCCTAGCGGGTGTTGGGATGACAGATACGCAGTATTTT,CASSLDGLAGVGMTDTQYF
-,many,TRBJ2-7,TRBV2,TGTGCCAGCAGTGAAGTTCCCTCCAACTACGAGCAGTACTTC,CASSEVPSNYEQYF
-,-,TRBJ2-6,TRBV4-3,TGCGCCAGCAGCCAAGATCTTTCTGGGGCCAACGTCCTGACTTTC,CASSQDLSGANVLTF
-,-,TRBJ2-3,TRBV20-1,TGCAGTGCTAACCCCCAGGTCACAGATACGCAGTATTTT,CSANPQVTDTQYF
-,-,TRBJ2-7,TRBV15,TGTGCCACCAGCAGAGACCTCTATAAATCCTACGAGCAGTACTTC,CATSRDLYKSYEQYF
-,many,TRBJ2-7,TRBV2,TGTGCCAGCATTGGGGGAGACGGGGACGAGCAGTACTTC,CASIGGDGDEQYF
-,many,TRBJ2-3,TRBV27,TGTGCCAGCAGTTCCCTAGCGCTCAGCACAGATACGCAGTATTTT,CASSSLALSTDTQYF
TRBD2,-,TRBJ2-1,TRBV5-8,TGTGCCAGCAGCTTTCTCACTAGCGGGAGGGACAATGAGCAGTTCTTC,CASSFLTSGRDNEQFF
-,many,TRBJ2-7,TRBV28,TGTGCCAGCAGTTTGGCCGAGGGAATGAACGAGCAGTACTTC,CASSLAEGMNEQYF
TRBD1,few,TRBJ2-7,TRBV7-2,TGTGCCAGCAGCTTAGCGGTTACAGGGGCTCCCTACGAGCAGTACTTC,CASSLAVTGAPYEQYF
TRBD1,-,TRBJ1-6,TRBV28,TGTGCCAGCAGTCCCACAGGGGGAGGTTCACCCCTCCACTTT,CASSPTGGGSPLHF
TRBD2,-,TRBJ2-7,TRBV6-5,TGTGCCAGCAGTTCGACCATAGCGGGAGGGCCCTACGAGCAGTACTTC,CASSSTIAGGPYEQYF
-,-,TRBJ2-7,TRBV9,TGTGCCAGCAGCGGGGGTTACGAGCAGTGCTTC,CASSGGYEQCF
-,many,TRBJ1-2,TRBV7-2,TGTGCCAGCAGTTATGGGGGGAGTAACTATGGCTACACCTTC,CASSYGGSNYGYTF
TRBD1,many,TRBJ1-1,TRBV28,TGTGCCAGCAGTTTGCCTGGGACAGGGGGCCCTGAAGCTTTCTTT,CASSLPGTGGPEAFF
-,-,TRBJ1-5,TRBV4-1,TGCGCCAGCAGCCTCCTAACAGGTGATCAGCCCCAGCATTTT,CASSLLTGDQPQHF
-,many,TRBJ1-1,TRBV12-3/TRBV12-4,TGTGCCAGCGGGCCATCCACTGAAGCTTTCTTT,CASGPSTEAFF
-,few,TRBJ1-1,TRBV29-1,TGCAGCGTCGGACAGAGATTGAACACTGAAGCTTTCTTT,CSVGQRLNTEAFF
-,few,TRBJ1-1,TRBV6-5,TGTGCCAGCAGTTCATACAGGGACGTGAACACTGAAGCTTTCTTT,CASSSYRDVNTEAFF
-,many,TRBJ1-5,TRBV7-2,TGTGCCAGCAGCCCCAGCAATCAGCCCCAGCATTTT,CASSPSNQPQHF
TRBD2,few,TRBJ2-5,TRBV19,TGTGCCAGTAGTACGACTAGCGGGAAAGAGACCCAGTACTTC,CASSTTSGKETQYF
TRBD1,-,TRBJ1-4,TRBV7-9,TGTGCCAGCAGCTTAGCACGACAGGGGGCTAATGAAAAACTGTTTTTT,CASSLARQGANEKLFF
-,few,TRBJ2-1,TRBV11-1,TGTGCCAGCAGCTACAAAGTCGAATCCGGGCCTCAGTTCTTC,CASSYKVESGPQFF
TRBD2,few,TRBJ2-2,TRBV9,TGTGCCAGCAGCGTAGGCGGGAGGGCGGTCACCGGGGAGCTGTTTTTT,CASSVGGRAVTGELFF
-,-,TRBJ1-2,TRBV14,TGTGCCAGCAGCCCCCCGGGGAGTCGTAACTATGGCTACACCTTC,CASSPPGSRNYGYTF
-,many,TRBJ2-3,TRBV20-1,TGCAGTGCTAGAGGTACGGGATTCCAAAGCACAGATACGCAGTATTTT,CSARGTGFQSTDTQYF
TRBD2,-,TRBJ2-7,TRBV11-2,TGTGCCAGCAGCTTAGAGGGACTAGCGGGACTCGACGAGCAGTACTTC,CASSLEGLAGLDEQYF
-,many,TRBJ2-1,TRBV12-3/TRBV12-4,TGTGCCAGCAGTTTAGATACTTTACCGGGACCCTCGACCCAGTTCTTC,CASSLDTLPGPSTQFF
TRBD2,many,TRBJ2-1,TRBV20-1,TGCAGTGCTAGAACTAGCGTCGTAAGCAATGAGCAGTTCTTC,CSARTSVVSNEQFF
-,many,TRBJ1-1,TRBV30,TGTGCCTGGTCTGCAGGTCCCGGGGCTTTCTTT,CAWSAGPGAFF
-,few,TRBJ2-7,TRBV20-1,TGCTGCACGAAACAGGGTAACTACGAGCAGTACTTC,CCTKQGNYEQYF
TRBD1,many,TRBJ1-1,TRBV27,TGTGCCAGCAGTTTATCGATAGGGGGCCGGAACACTGAAGCTTTCTTT,CASSLSIGGRNTEAFF
-,many,TRBJ2-1,TRBV30,TGTGCCTGGAAAGGGCTAGCTCTTAATGAGCAGTTCTTC,CAWKGLALNEQFF
TRBD2,few,TRBJ2-3,TRBV24-1,TGTGCCACCGGGGTAGCGGGACCCACAGATACGCAGTATTTT,CATGVAGPTDTQYF
TRBD2,-,TRBJ2-7,TRBV2,TGTGCCAGCAGCGAGACTAGCGGGCAGAAATACGAGCAGTACTTC,CASSETSGQKYEQYF
TRBD1,many,TRBJ1-1,TRBV11-3,TGTGCCAGCAGCCCCGGGACAGGGAGAGCTTTCTTT,CASSPGTGRAFF
-,many,TRBJ2-1,TRBV20-1,TGCAGTGCTAGAGATTGGGGGGACATCTCCTACAATGAGCAGTTCTTC,CSARDWGDISYNEQFF
-,-,TRBJ2-5,TRBV7-8,TGTGCCAGCAGCTTAGCGGGAGGCCTCCAAGAGACCCAGTACTTC,CASSLAGGLQETQYF
-,many,TRBJ2-5,TRBV13,TGTGCCAGCAGCAACACAGGGTCCCAAGAGACCCAGTACTTC,CASSNTGSQETQYF
TRBD2,few,TRBJ2-7,TRBV6-5,TGTGCCAGCAGCTACGGCACTAGCGGGAGCCACTCCTACGAGCAGTACTTC,CASSYGTSGSHSYEQYF
-,-,TRBJ1-1,TRBV19,TGTGCCAGTAGTATACGGGTGAACACTGAAGCTTTCTTT,CASSIRVNTEAFF